This TCR beta chain was captured in a study of PD-1 blockade in classical Hodgkin lymphoma. At the level of the study: Nivolumab dosed at 3 mg/kg went to patients intravenously every 2 weeks.

Here immunoSEQ multiplex PCR was the method, and the copy in TCRdb shows in-frame clones only, minus some. This table holds roughly 13,000 clones, about 80% found once. This CDR3 has 15 amino acids. Germline trimming cut 0 bases from V and 6 bases from J; bases unmatched to any gene: 5. Looked up from germline, CDR1 is SGHRS and CDR2 is YFSETQ. Regarding the study as a whole: Patients with a complete response exhibited baseline diversity comparable to newly diagnosed patients. In newly diagnosed patients, baseline TCR diversity was reportedly below that of healthy donors.

Time point indicated: cycle 4 day 1 (C4D1), after five to seven weeks of nivolumab. Following autologous stem cell transplantation, relapse occurred in every patient, and exposure to brentuximab vedotin varied. Out of thawed PBMCs, magnetic negative selection purified CD4+ T cells. With respect to this clone: Its specificity is unknown.

Sequencing used CD4+ T cells from blood, obtained before the fourth cycle of nivolumab. This clonotype originated in a human donor with classical Hodgkin lymphoma. The V and J genes are TRBV5-1 and TRBJ2-1; 8 positions agree with TRBD2. This chain's CDR3 is CASSLVAGGLNEQFF. The CDR3 bases are TGCGCCAGCAGCTTGGTGGCGGGGGGCCTCAATGAGCAGTTCTTC.